This TCR beta chain is from a study of beta chain features in type 1 diabetes. The investigators reverse transcribed all of the isolated RNA, so they sequenced expressed TCRB transcripts. TCRdb's copy holds only in-frame clones and misses some; the assay was immunoSEQ multiplex PCR. The table records about 280,000 clones, about 15% of them present only once. This clone has just a few counts. Its antigen remains unknown. Sorting with CD45RO/CCR7/CD25/CD127/CD95/CD27 yielded naive, central memory, regulatory and stem-like memory CD4+ cells. CDR1 and CDR2 from the germline V gene are MDHEN and SYDVKM. Trimming at V came to 7 bases and at J to 4 bases, leaving 4 bases not matched to a gene. The CDR3 covers 13 residues. Overall study findings and caveats: In the patient group, naive, central memory and Treg TCRB repertoires seemed more alike than in the healthy donor group. Type 1 diabetes patients had moderately but significantly shorter TCRB CDR3s in all four CD4+ subsets. Patients and controls would be equally affected if PCR favored shorter templates.

This receptor was identified in a man aged 18 to 35 with type 1 diabetes. V and J are TRBV28 and TRBJ2-5; TRBD1 aligns across 9 bases. Sequences were obtained from naive CD4+ T cells from blood. The CDR3 sequence is CASTGQGRETQYF. The CDR3 coding sequence is TGTGCCAGCACGGGACAGGGAAGAGAGACCCAGTACTTC.